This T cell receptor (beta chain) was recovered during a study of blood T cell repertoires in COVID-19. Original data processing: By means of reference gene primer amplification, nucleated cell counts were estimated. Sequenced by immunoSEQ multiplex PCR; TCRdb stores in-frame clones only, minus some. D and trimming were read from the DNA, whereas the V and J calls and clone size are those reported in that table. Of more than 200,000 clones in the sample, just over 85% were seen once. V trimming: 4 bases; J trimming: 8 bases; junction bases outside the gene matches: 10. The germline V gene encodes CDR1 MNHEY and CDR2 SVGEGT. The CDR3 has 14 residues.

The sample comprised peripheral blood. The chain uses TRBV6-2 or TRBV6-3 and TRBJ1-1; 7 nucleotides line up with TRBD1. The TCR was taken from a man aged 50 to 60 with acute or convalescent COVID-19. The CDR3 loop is CASSFGGQRTEAFF. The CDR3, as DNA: TGTGCCAGCAGTTTTGGGGGACAGCGAACGGAAGCTTTCTTT.